This TCR beta chain was observed in a study of T cells after yellow fever vaccination. Whole-study findings and limits: At day 0, almost all vaccine-responding clonotypes escaped detection in the sorted memory subsets. Post-booster samples contained most primary-vaccination clones (more than 95% CD4, about 90% CD8).

Between the trimmed V and J ends, which lost 2 bases and 4 bases, there was a span of 8 bases. Germline CDR1 MDHEN, CDR2 SYDVKM. This CDR3 has 13 amino acids. For TCR, cDNA came from 5'RACE template switching, which added a universal primer site and UMIs. Using its own MiXCR run on the 5' RACE reads, TCRdb lists one record per CDR3 protein. The table lists more than 25,000 distinct CDR3 sequences, 4% to 5% of them singletons. The gene calls are TRBV28 and TRBJ2-5; possibly TRBD2 for D (6 bases). Here the sequenced sample was PBMCs, either bulk or a sorted T-cell subset (CD4+, CD8+, memory, or dextramer-sorted; not recorded which), taken on the day of the yellow fever booster vaccination. This TCR was sampled from a man in his late teens or twenties who received the YFV17D yellow fever vaccine. The DNA for the CDR3 is TGTGCCAGCAGTTTAAACGGGGGAGAGACCCAGTACTTC. This sequence encodes CASSLNGGETQYF.